The 10 T cell receptor beta chains below were found in one sample sequenced in a study of blood T cells in healthy people across ages. For the second PCR, which ran for roughly 6 to 11 cycles, a sample-barcoded 5' primer and a J-beta primer mix were used. Each CDR3 protein is one row after TCRdb ran MiXCR on the 5' RACE reads. This table holds 1,300,000 or so distinct CDR3 sequences, 59% found once. Sample: blood. These receptors were obtained from a man younger than 35 in good health.

V is TRBV3-1 and J is TRBJ1-2; D might be TRBD1 (5 bases). The V gene lost 0 bases and the J gene lost 8 bases, with 13 bases spanning the gap. CDR1 is LGHDT, CDR2 YNNKEL, per germline (reference sequence). CDR3 length equals 14 residues. The CDR3 spells CASSQDPRGNGYTF. DNA for the CDR3: TGTGCCAGCAGCCAAGATCCTCGGGGGAACGGCTACACCTTC.

This clonotype was found a few times. The chain recombines TRBV12-3 or TRBV12-4 with TRBJ1-2, with TRBD1 matching 8 bases. The CDR3 consists of 12 residues. Trimming took 3 bases from V and 8 from J; bases not matched to a gene: 2. In DNA form, the CDR3 reads TGTGCCAGCAGTTTGACAGGGGAAGGCTACACCTTC. Protein: CASSLTGEGYTF.

This clonotype occurred a few times. The chain has TRBV20-1 and TRBJ2-1, with 10 bases matching TRBD2. The CDR3 covers 14 residues. Germline CDR1 reads DFQATT; CDR2 reads SNEGSKA (reference sequence). With 3 bases clipped from V and 15 bases from J, the junction kept 14 bases outside the gene matches. Here the CDR3 reads CSASRTSGNPGRFF. CDR3 coding DNA: TGCAGTGCTAGTCGGACTAGCGGAAACCCTGGTCGGTTCTTC.

The DNA for the CDR3 is TGCAGTGCTAGGGGGTTAGGACTAGCGGGAGGAGAGACCCAGTACTTC. The encoded protein is CSARGLGLAGGETQYF. This chain uses TRBV20-1 with TRBJ2-7, with 14 bases matching TRBD2. The J call may be wrong; the DNA end is better matched by TRBJ2-5. The CDR3 contains 16 residues. The germline V gene encodes CDR1 DFQATT and CDR2 SNEGSKA (reference sequence).

This clonotype has just one count. The rearrangement uses TRBV18 and TRBJ2-7, with D uncertain. CDR3 length: 14 amino acids. Trimming removed 3 bases from V and 6 bases from J, with 15 bases in between. The germline V gene has CDR1 KGHSH and CDR2 LQKENI. Written as DNA, the CDR3 is TGTGCCAGCTCACCGGGCTCGTTGGGGTTCGAGCAGTACTTC. Protein: CASSPGSLGFEQYF.

The rearrangement links TRBV29-1 to TRBJ1-2; D gene uncertain. Germline CDR1 SQVTM, CDR2 ANQGSEA. This CDR3 is 12 amino acids long. Trimming removed 4 bases at V and 2 bases at J, with 8 bases between. This CDR3 reads CSVVKQNYGYTF. The DNA for the CDR3 is TGCAGCGTTGTAAAGCAAAACTATGGCTACACCTTC.

This rearrangement joins TRBV3-1 to TRBJ2-7, with TRBD1 matching over 8 bases. This CDR3 comprises 13 residues. Germline CDR1 LGHDT, CDR2 YNNKEL (reference sequence). The V segment lost 2 bases and the J segment 5 bases; nucleotides outside the gene matches: 2. The CDR3, as DNA: TGTGCCAGCAGCCAAACAGGGGGACACGAGCAGTACTTC. Translated: CASSQTGGHEQYF.

J is TRBJ2-3 and V is TRBV7-2; D is possibly TRBD2 (6 bases). Looked up from germline, CDR1 is SGHTA and CDR2 is FQGNSA. This CDR3 is built from 17 residues. Trimming stripped 0 bases from V and 0 bases from J, with 13 bases between. The CDR3: CASSLARGGVSTDTQYF. The CDR3 DNA follows: TGTGCCAGCAGCTTAGCGCGTGGCGGGGTTAGCACAGATACGCAGTATTTT.

The V gene is TRBV6-1, the J gene TRBJ1-6, with TRBD1 as a possible D gene (5 bases). The CDR3 is 17 amino acids. The V gene lost 4 bases and the J gene lost 0 bases, with 13 bases spanning the gap. CDR1 and CDR2 (germline): MNHNS, SASEGT. Written as DNA, the CDR3 is TGTGCCAGCAGTGCGTTACAGGCGTACTCCTATAATTCACCCCTCCACTTT. It yields the protein CASSALQAYSYNSPLHF.

A remark on this clonotype: At one end the junction does not follow the germline gene, possibly because of a read error. The chain has TRBV5-1 and TRBJ2-1, with 11 nucleotides matching TRBD2. There are 15 residues in the CDR3. The germline V gene encodes CDR1 SGHRS and CDR2 YFSETQ. CDR3 bases: TGCACCAGCAGCTTGGTTAGCGGGAGGGGAAATGAGCAGTTCTTC. It specifies CTSSLVSGRGNEQFF. Together with reference TRBV5-1 and TRBJ2-1, the CDR3 gives the full variable domain: KAGVTQTPRYLIKTRGQQVTLSCSPISGHRSVSWYQQTPGQGLQFLFEYFSETQRNKGNFPGRFSGRQFSNSRSEMNVSTLELGDSALYLCTSSLVSGRGNEQFFGPGTRLTVL.